This T cell receptor (beta chain) was captured by sequencing in a study of T cell repertoires in cytomegalovirus infection. About this clonotype itself: Its antigen remains unknown.

Study-wide findings and caveats: Clonotype analysis showed dominance of the ex vivo response by HLA-C-restricted CMV-specific TCR beta clonotypes.

One entry per CDR3 protein, called by TCRdb with MiXCR from the reads. Counted here are roughly 300,000 distinct CDR3 sequences, around 25% occurring once; the ten biggest clones make up more than 11%. Trimming removed 4 bases at V and 0 bases at J, with 10 bases between. Germline V lookup: CDR1 MNHEY, CDR2 SMNVEV (reference sequence). This CDR3 has 15 residues. The V call is TRBV27, the J call TRBJ2-1; D is uncertain. Source material: PBMCs. The TCR originated in a human donor in good health (CMV status not recorded). Some clones in this sample may be carry-over from other donors' samples. CDR3 residues: CASSSERTSYNEQFF. CDR3 nucleotide sequence: TGTGCCAGCAGTTCAGAGAGGACCTCCTACAATGAGCAGTTCTTC.